This passage covers 32 T cell receptor beta chains from one sample sequenced in a study of control samples from healthy donors and cancer patients. The table came from immunoSEQ multiplex PCR; TCRdb's copy has only in-frame clones and leaves some out. The table records about 52,000 clones, 90% to 95% of them present only once. The sequenced sample was blood. The origin of the receptors is a man aged 25-45 years in good health.

V gene TRBV7-3 combines with J gene TRBJ1-1; D uncertain. The CDR3 spans 13 residues. Trimming cost V 5 bases and J 1 base, with 8 bases left between them. CDR1 is SGHTA and CDR2 is FQGTGA in the germline V gene. CDR3 nucleotides: TGTGCCAGCAGCCCCGGGCGGAACACTGAAGCTTTCTTT. It translates to CASSPGRNTEAFF.

The chain recombines TRBV6-5 with TRBJ2-1; 7 nucleotides align to TRBD2. V lost 2 bases and J lost 5; bases outside the gene matches: 3. Germline loops: CDR1 MNHEY, CDR2 SVGAGI. The CDR3 length is 14 residues. The CDR3 region is CASSYMAGDNEQFF. The DNA of the CDR3 is TGTGCCAGCAGTTACATGGCGGGAGACAATGAGCAGTTCTTC.

This rearrangement joins TRBV5-1 to TRBJ2-2; D perhaps matches TRBD1 (5 bases). V was pared by 4 bases and J by 1 base, with 8 bases between. The CDR3 loop spans 14 amino acids. Looked up from germline, CDR1 is SGHRS and CDR2 is YFSETQ. CDR3 protein: CASSLRVNTGELFF. CDR3 DNA: TGCGCCAGCAGCCTCAGGGTGAACACCGGGGAGCTGTTTTTT.

This sequence joins TRBV12-5 and TRBJ2-1; TRBD1 matches at 9 bases. V lost 7 bases, J lost 3 bases, and 7 bases stayed unmatched. There are 15 residues in the CDR3. Germline values: CDR1 LGHNT, CDR2 FRNRAP. CDR3 region: CASAPVTGGYNEQFF. DNA of the CDR3: TGTGCTAGTGCCCCGGTGACAGGGGGCTACAATGAGCAGTTCTTC. Filled out from reference TRBV12-5 and TRBJ2-1, the complete variable domain reads DARVTQTPRHKVTEMGQEVTMRCQPILGHNTVFWYRQTMMQGLELLAYFRNRAPLDDSGMPKDRFSAEMPDATLATLKIQPSEPRDSAVYFCASAPVTGGYNEQFFGPGTRLTVL.

In its sample, this clone was seen once. The chain has TRBV9 and TRBJ2-6, with TRBD1 identical over 8 bases. Trimming cost V 4 bases and J 1 base; bases outside gene matches: 4. Germline loops: CDR1 SGDLS, CDR2 YYNGEE. The CDR3 has 16 amino acids. The CDR3 region is CASSRDRNSGANVLTF. The CDR3 region has the DNA TGTGCCAGCAGCAGGGACAGGAATTCTGGGGCCAACGTCCTGACTTTC. Filled out from reference TRBV9 and TRBJ2-6, the complete variable domain reads DSGVTQTPKHLITATGQRVTLRCSPRSGDLSVYWYQQSLDQGLQFLIQYYNGEERAKGNILERFSAQQFPDLHSELNLSSLELGDSALYFCASSRDRNSGANVLTFGAGSRLTVL.

The genes are TRBV7-9 and TRBJ1-5, with D perhaps matching TRBD1 (6 bases). The CDR3 length is 15 residues. Germline V gene lookup returns CDR1 SEHNR and CDR2 FQNEAQ (reference sequence). V was clipped by 3 bases and J by 6 bases, with 15 bases between them. As DNA, the CDR3 is TGTGCCAGCAGCTTGGGGGGCGGCCCCTTTCAGCCCCAGCATTTT. Its translation is CASSLGGGPFQPQHF.

The rearrangement links TRBV3-1 (or the pseudogene TRBV3-2) to TRBJ1-3; D gene uncertain. CDR3 length: 15 amino acids. V dropped 0 bases and J dropped 1 base, with 7 bases sitting between them. Per germline, CDR1 LGHDT and CDR2 YNNKEL (reference sequence). The CDR3 loop reads CASSQDWVSGNTIYF. In nucleotides, the CDR3 is TGTGCCAGCAGCCAAGATTGGGTTTCTGGAAACACCATATATTTT.

The V gene is TRBV13, the J gene TRBJ2-5, with a possible D match to TRBD2 (6 bases). The V gene's germline CDR1 is PRHDT and CDR2 FYEKMQ (reference sequence). Trimming removed 3 bases at V and 2 bases at J, with 13 bases between. The length of the CDR3 is 15 residues. The CDR3 here is CASSFNGRRQETQYF. The CDR3 bases are TGTGCCAGCAGCTTCAACGGGAGAAGGCAAGAGACCCAGTACTTC.

The rearrangement uses TRBV2 and TRBJ1-2; 11 positions match TRBD1. The CDR3 is made up of 17 amino acids. Germline V gene data show CDR1 as SNHLY and CDR2 as FYNNEI. Germline trimming cut 8 bases from V and 5 bases from J; bases unmatched to any gene: 16. CDR3 in DNA: TGTGCCAGCTACCGGGACAGGGGGGGGTCGGGGCTTTATGGCTACACCTTC. Protein sequence: CASYRDRGGSGLYGYTF.

This clone was seen a single time. This CDR3 reads CASSFRPSGGRVNEQFF. CDR3 in DNA: TGCGCCAGCAGCTTCCGCCCCTCGGGAGGAAGGGTAAATGAGCAGTTCTTC. J is TRBJ2-1 and V is TRBV5-1; 7 bases match TRBD2. V lost 2 bases to trimming and J lost 7 bases; unmatched junction nucleotides: 15. Germline assignment: CDR1 SGHRS and CDR2 YFSETQ. CDR3 length equals 17 residues.

The chain recombines TRBV7-8 with TRBJ2-1, with TRBD2 matching 9 bases. The CDR3 loop spans 16 amino acids. Germline assignment: CDR1 SGHVS and CDR2 FQNEAQ. V trimming: 5 bases; J trimming: 0 bases; junction bases outside the gene matches: 5. As DNA, the CDR3 is TGTGCCAGCAGCGCCTCTAGCGGGATCTCCTACAATGAGCAGTTCTTC. Translated: CASSASSGISYNEQFF.

The chain joins TRBV6-2 or TRBV6-3 to TRBJ1-5; D possibly corresponds to TRBD1 (6 bases). Germline values: CDR1 MNHEY, CDR2 SVGEGT. The germline V and J ends were trimmed by 0 bases and 6 bases, with 9 bases remaining between them. The length of the CDR3 is 14 residues. The CDR3 nucleotides read TGTGCCAGCAGTTACTCACAGGGTGGTCAGCCCCAGCATTTT. Amino acid sequence: CASSYSQGGQPQHF.

The chain has TRBV10-3 and TRBJ1-5; 10 nucleotides align to TRBD1. Germline CDR1 ENHRY, CDR2 SYGVKD. Germline trimming cut 6 bases from V and 6 bases from J; bases unmatched to any gene: 2. This CDR3 comprises 13 residues. This CDR3 reads CAISDRGRQPQHF. CDR3 bases: TGTGCCATCAGCGACAGGGGGCGTCAGCCCCAGCATTTT.

V usage is TRBV5-1 and J usage is TRBJ2-5; 8 bases agree with TRBD2. Losses at the gene ends were 3 bases for V and 4 bases for J; bases not matched to a gene: 5. This CDR3 has 14 residues. Germline-derived CDR1 and CDR2 are SGHRS and YFSETQ. CDR3 DNA: TGCGCCAGCAGCTATAGCGGGGCAGGAGAGACCCAGTACTTC. Its protein is CASSYSGAGETQYF.

The V and J genes are TRBV28 and TRBJ2-1, with TRBD2 matching over 8 bases. The CDR3 loop spans 15 amino acids. In germline, CDR1 is MDHEN, CDR2 SYDVKM. J lost 3 bases, V lost 6 bases, and 7 bases had no gene match. CDR3 nucleotide sequence: TGTGCCAGCAGGTCAGCGGGAGTAGGCTACAATGAGCAGTTCTTC. Residues: CASRSAGVGYNEQFF.

The J gene is TRBJ2-1, the V gene TRBV28; 11 bases align to TRBD2. V lost 1 base and J lost 13; bases outside the gene matches: 12. CDR3 length equals 16 residues. Per the germline V gene, CDR1 is MDHEN and CDR2 is SYDVKM. CDR3 DNA: TGTGCCAGCAGTTTATACCGCCTAGCGGGAGGAGTTGGCCAGTTCTTC. Amino acids: CASSLYRLAGGVGQFF.

This chain uses TRBV3-1 (or the pseudogene TRBV3-2) with TRBJ2-7; 11 bases agree with TRBD2. The CDR3 has 19 residues. With 0 bases clipped from V and 5 bases from J, the junction kept 15 bases outside the gene matches. CDR1 is LGHDT, CDR2 YNNKEL, per germline (reference sequence). The CDR3 region has the DNA TGTGCCAGCAGCCAAGATCCCCTGATGGGTAGCGGGAGGGCCGACGAGCAGTACTTC. Translated: CASSQDPLMGSGRADEQYF.

This chain links TRBV6-5 with TRBJ1-5, with 7 bases that match TRBD1. Per the germline V gene, CDR1 is MNHEY and CDR2 is SVGAGI. This CDR3 comprises 14 residues. The V segment lost 7 bases and the J segment 6 bases; nucleotides outside the gene matches: 9. The CDR3 reads CASIWTGGGQPQHF. CDR3 in DNA: TGTGCCAGCATTTGGACAGGCGGAGGTCAGCCCCAGCATTTT.

The chain joins TRBV29-1 to TRBJ1-2; D might be TRBD1 (6 bases). Looked up from germline, CDR1 is SQVTM and CDR2 is ANQGSEA. The CDR3 is 14 amino acids. Between the trimmed V and J ends, which lost 5 bases and 3 bases, there was a span of 16 bases. This chain's CDR3 is CSVLTGSNYYGYTF. Written as DNA, the CDR3 is TGCAGCGTTTTGACAGGTAGCAACTACTATGGCTACACCTTC.

This clone appeared a few times. The chain combines TRBV20-1 with TRBJ1-1, with TRBD1 identical over 7 bases. Germline CDR1 DFQATT, CDR2 SNEGSKA (reference sequence). V shed 3 bases, J shed 4 bases, and the junction held 14 bases outside the gene matches. The CDR3 loop spans 16 amino acids. CDR3 bases: TGCAGTGCTAGTAATGTTGACGGGACAGCAGCCACTGAAGCTTTCTTT. Protein: CSASNVDGTAATEAFF.

The V call is TRBV6-5, the J call TRBJ1-6; tentatively, D is TRBD1 (6 bases). Germline lookup yields CDR1 MNHEY and CDR2 SVGAGI. The CDR3 sequence is 13 residues long. V was pared by 6 bases and J by 7 bases, with 10 bases between. The DNA for the CDR3 is TGTGCCAGCAGGCAGGGGCACAATTCACCCCTCCACTTT. This codes for CASRQGHNSPLHF.

The rearrangement uses TRBV15 and TRBJ1-5, with D hard to call. Deletions cut 5 bases from V and 5 bases from J, with 19 bases between. The CDR3 is 16 amino acids. Germline CDR1 LNHNV, CDR2 YYDKDF (reference sequence). The CDR3 is CATSLLTLTLDQPQHF. The CDR3 nucleotides read TGTGCCACCAGCCTACTGACCCTTACGCTCGATCAGCCCCAGCATTTT.

V and J are TRBV6-1 and TRBJ2-3; maybe TRBD2 (6 bases). This CDR3 has 17 residues. V was trimmed by 4 bases and J by 2 bases, leaving 19 bases between them. Per the germline V gene, CDR1 is MNHNS and CDR2 is SASEGT. CDR3 amino acids: CASSVQQSGLYTDTQYF. Here the CDR3 DNA reads TGTGCCAGCAGTGTCCAGCAGAGCGGGTTGTACACAGATACGCAGTATTTT.

The V gene is TRBV28, the J gene TRBJ2-1; 11 bases map to TRBD2. This CDR3 region has 19 residues. Germline CDR1 MDHEN, CDR2 SYDVKM. V gave up 6 bases and J gave up 0 bases; unmatched junction bases: 13. CDR3 coding DNA: TGTGCCAGCAGCCCAGGACTAGCGGGCAGTCCAACCTCCTACAATGAGCAGTTCTTC. Protein sequence: CASSPGLAGSPTSYNEQFF.

The rearrangement uses TRBV18 and TRBJ1-5; D not resolved. Trimming pared 3 bases from V and 1 base from J, leaving 4 bases between. This CDR3 has 13 residues. CDR1 is KGHSH and CDR2 is LQKENI in the germline V gene. CDR3 region: CASSPASNQPQHF. The CDR3 coding sequence is TGTGCCAGCTCACCTGCCAGCAATCAGCCCCAGCATTTT.

V gene TRBV4-3 combines with J gene TRBJ2-5; D remains ambiguous. Between the trimmed V and J ends, which lost 4 bases and 4 bases, there was a span of 10 bases. Germline lookup yields CDR1 LGHNA and CDR2 YSLEER. This CDR3 comprises 13 residues. The CDR3 DNA sequence: TGCGCCAGCAGCCGCCTTTGGGCAGAGACCCAGTACTTC. Its translation is CASSRLWAETQYF.

The chain's CDR3 is CASSLATTDTQYF. CDR3 coding DNA: TGTGCCAGCAGCCTTGCTACTACAGATACGCAGTATTTT. The chain has TRBV14 and TRBJ2-3; D ambiguous. The CDR3 has 13 amino acids. Germline V CDR1 and CDR2: SGHDN, FVKESK. V was cut by 4 bases and J by 3 bases, with 8 bases left in between.

This chain connects TRBV27 to TRBJ2-6; D is undetermined. The V end was cut by 2 bases, the J end by 3 bases, with 8 bases between. Germline lookup yields CDR1 MNHEY and CDR2 SMNVEV (reference sequence). The CDR3 totals 15 residues. The CDR3 is CASSLRLSGANVLTF. The CDR3, as DNA: TGTGCCAGCAGTTTACGGTTGAGTGGGGCCAACGTCCTGACTTTC.

The V call is TRBV15, the J call TRBJ2-1, with 13 bases lining up with TRBD2. The germline V gene encodes CDR1 LNHNV and CDR2 YYDKDF (reference sequence). The CDR3 totals 15 residues. The ends lost 1 base at V and 9 bases at J; junction bases unmatched: 3. This CDR3 is CATSRGTSGSSEQFF. DNA for the CDR3: TGTGCCACCAGCAGAGGGACTAGCGGGAGTAGTGAGCAGTTCTTC.

The genes are TRBV4-1 and TRBJ1-4; D unresolved. Germline CDR1 reads MGHRA; CDR2 reads YSYEKL. The CDR3 totals 16 residues. Trimming left V 1 base short and J 0 bases short, with 9 bases between. The CDR3 nucleotides read TGCGCCAGCAGCCAAGGGCGGACTTCAACTAATGAAAAACTGTTTTTT. Translated, it gives CASSQGRTSTNEKLFF.

This chain connects TRBV30 to TRBJ1-4; a weak D match, TRBD1 (6 bases). Trimming removed 0 bases from V and 10 bases from J, with 15 bases in between. CDR1 GTSNPN and CDR2 SVGIG come from the germline V gene (reference sequence). The CDR3 spans 14 residues. CDR3 sequence reads: CAWSVTGTVGKLFF. DNA of the CDR3: TGTGCCTGGAGTGTAACAGGGACGGTCGGAAAACTGTTTTTT.

The rearrangement uses TRBV6-2 or TRBV6-3 and TRBJ2-4; D call uncertain. This CDR3 has 16 residues. V was pared by 6 bases and J by 0 bases, with 15 bases between. Per the germline V gene, CDR1 is MNHEY and CDR2 is SVGEGT. CDR3 in DNA: TGTGCCAGCAGCCAAACCCTCCTTCTAGCCAAAAACATTCAGTACTTC. Its translation: CASSQTLLLAKNIQYF.